The clone carrying this T cell receptor (beta chain) occurred a few times. Its antigen is not known. The CDR3 has 13 amino acids. The V and J ends lost 6 bases and 4 bases respectively, with 12 bases between them. CDR1 and CDR2 from the germline V gene are MDHEN and SYDVKM. The source of the sample is a study of cytomegalovirus exposure and HLA in healthy donors. General observations from the study: The sole available immune exposure information was CMV serostatus. A later analysis reportedly found fewer N-insertions in an Asian-associated ancestry cluster than the roughly 670-donor mean. In an earlier analysis, most TCR beta V segments were productive about 87% or about 30% of the time.

Researchers ran the PCR with 60 Vbeta and 13 Jbeta primers. Sequencing was performed with immunoSEQ multiplex PCR; in TCRdb, only in-frame clones are kept and a portion is missing. This sample yields 95,000 to 150,000 clones, of which 60% to 85% are seen a single time; about 6% belongs to the top ten. Sequencing input: PBMCs. The receptor's source is a woman in her thirties or forties in good health and CMV-seronegative. The chain combines TRBV28 with TRBJ2-5; D is ambiguous. The CDR3 region is CASSPSGGETQYF. In nucleotides, the CDR3 is TGTGCCAGCAGCCCTAGTGGCGGAGAGACCCAGTACTTC.